Listed here are 5 T cell receptor beta chains from one sample, sequenced in a study of blood T cell repertoires in COVID-19. The protocol was immunoSEQ multiplex PCR, while the TCRdb copy is restricted to in-frame clones and leaves out a portion. The table records over 250,000 clones, roughly 91% of them present only once. The sequenced material came from peripheral blood. Every receptor here comes from a woman aged 40-49 years who had recovered from COVID-19.

The table lists this clone with a count of one. J is TRBJ1-1 and V is TRBV7-9; 11 nucleotides align to TRBD1. V lost 4 bases, J lost 0 bases, and 10 bases stayed unmatched. Germline V gene lookup returns CDR1 SEHNR and CDR2 FQNEAQ (reference sequence). The CDR3 length is 18 residues. The CDR3 nucleotides are TGTGCCAGCAGCTCACCCACTCGGACAGGGGGCCTGAACACTGAAGCTTTCTTT. Amino acid sequence: CASSSPTRTGGLNTEAFF.

This clone was found once. This rearrangement joins TRBV7-9 to TRBJ2-1, with 12 bases that match TRBD2. The length of the CDR3 is 16 residues. J gave up 6 bases and V 5 bases, and 8 bases lay outside the gene matches. Germline-derived CDR1 and CDR2 are SEHNR and FQNEAQ (reference sequence). CDR3 DNA: TGTGCCAGCAGCGGGCGACTAGCGGGAGTCGGCAATGAGCAGTTCTTC. As protein: CASSGRLAGVGNEQFF. Variable domain in full (rest from reference TRBV7-9 and TRBJ2-1): DTGVSQNPRHKITKRGQNVTFRCDPISEHNRLYWYRQTLGQGPEFLTYFQNEAQLEKSRLLSDRFSAERPKGSFSTLEIQRTEQGDSAMYLCASSGRLAGVGNEQFFGPGTRLTVL.

The chain uses TRBV11-2 and TRBJ1-3, with TRBD1 as a possible D gene (5 bases). Germline V gene sequence: CDR1 SGHAT, CDR2 FQNNGV. The CDR3 is 16 residues long. The ends were cut back, 5 bases at V and 0 bases at J, with 14 bases in the middle. The CDR3 nucleotides read TGTGCCAGCAGCCGAGCTGGGGGGAGCTCTGGAAACACCATATATTTT. Residues: CASSRAGGSSGNTIYF.

The J gene is TRBJ2-5, the V gene TRBV6-5; maybe TRBD2 (6 bases). The CDR3 contains 14 residues. The germline V gene encodes CDR1 MNHEY and CDR2 SVGAGI. V lost 6 bases, J lost 1 base, and 12 bases lay in between. The CDR3 DNA follows: TGTGCCAGCAGCCCGCGGGACTTCCAAGAGACCCAGTACTTC. Its protein product is CASSPRDFQETQYF.

This clone was counted between two and nine times. This chain links TRBV7-2 with TRBJ2-2; D may be TRBD2 (6 bases). This CDR3 contains 14 residues. V lost 5 bases and J lost 8, with 15 bases in between. Germline CDR1 reads SGHTA; CDR2 reads FQGNSA. Here the CDR3 reads CASSRDSTTGELFF. The DNA of the CDR3 is TGTGCCAGCAGCCGGGACTCAACCACGGGGGAGCTGTTTTTT.